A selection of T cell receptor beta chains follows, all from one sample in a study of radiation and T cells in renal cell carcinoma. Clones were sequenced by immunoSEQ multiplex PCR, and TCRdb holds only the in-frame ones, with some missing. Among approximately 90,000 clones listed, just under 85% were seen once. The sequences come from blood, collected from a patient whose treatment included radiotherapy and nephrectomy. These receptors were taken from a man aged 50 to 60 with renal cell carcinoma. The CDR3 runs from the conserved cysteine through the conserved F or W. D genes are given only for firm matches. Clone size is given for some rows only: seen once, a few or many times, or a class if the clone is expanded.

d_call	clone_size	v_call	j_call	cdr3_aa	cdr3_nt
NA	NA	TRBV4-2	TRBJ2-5	CASSQGSGDQETQYF	TGTGCCAGCAGCCAAGGTTCGGGGGACCAAGAGACCCAGTACTTC
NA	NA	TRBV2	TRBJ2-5	CASRLTQETQYF	TGTGCCAGCCGTCTGACGCAAGAGACCCAGTACTTC
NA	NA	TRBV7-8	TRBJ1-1	CASSLGQAGTEAFF	TGTGCCAGCAGCTTAGGCCAGGCGGGCACTGAAGCTTTCTTT
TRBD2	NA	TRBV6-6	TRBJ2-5	CASSYGGGGETQYF	TGTGCCAGCAGTTACGGGGGGGGTGGAGAGACCCAGTACTTC
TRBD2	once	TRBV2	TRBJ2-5	CASSGRGLAGGGGTQYF	TGTGCCAGCAGTGGTCGGGGACTAGCGGGAGGTGGTGGGACCCAGTACTTC
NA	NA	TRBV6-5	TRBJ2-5	CASGVIPQETQYF	TGTGCCAGCGGAGTGATACCCCAAGAGACCCAGTACTTC
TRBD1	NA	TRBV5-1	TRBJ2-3	CASSGQGEDTQYF	TGCGCCAGCTCGGGACAGGGTGAGGATACGCAGTATTTT
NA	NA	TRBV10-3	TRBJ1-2	CATQQGGYTF	TGTGCCACCCAACAGGGTGGCTACACCTTC
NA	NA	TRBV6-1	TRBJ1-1	CASSEAQDTEAFF	TGTGCCAGCAGTGAAGCACAAGACACTGAAGCTTTCTTT
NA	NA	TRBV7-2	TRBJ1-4	CASSPRGGYGEKLFF	TGTGCCAGCAGCCCGCGTGGGGGTTATGGTGAAAAACTGTTTTTT
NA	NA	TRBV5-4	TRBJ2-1	CASTIDSYNEQFF	TGTGCCAGCACCATCGACAGTTACAATGAGCAGTTCTTC
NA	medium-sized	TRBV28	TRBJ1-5	CASSAIQGSNQPQHF	TGTGCCAGCAGTGCAATACAGGGTAGCAATCAGCCCCAGCATTTT
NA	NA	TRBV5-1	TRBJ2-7	CASSFQSGSYEQYF	TGCGCCAGCAGCTTCCAGAGCGGATCCTACGAGCAGTACTTC
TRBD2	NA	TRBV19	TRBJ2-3	CASSLRTSGDTDTQYF	TGTGCCAGTAGTCTTCGGACTAGCGGGGACACAGATACGCAGTATTTT
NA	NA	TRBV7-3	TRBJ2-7	CASSLGQGGNEQYF	TGTGCCAGCAGCTTAGGTCAGGGGGGGAACGAGCAGTACTTC
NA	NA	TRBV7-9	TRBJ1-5	CASSLGGTISNQPQHF	TGTGCCAGCAGCTTAGGGGGGACTATATCTAATCAGCCCCAGCATTTT
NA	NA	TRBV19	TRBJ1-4	CASSVQGATNEKLFF	TGTGCCAGTAGTGTTCAGGGTGCAACTAATGAAAAACTGTTTTTT
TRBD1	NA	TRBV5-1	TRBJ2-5	CASSLTMTGGFETQYF	TGCGCCAGCAGCTTAACGATGACAGGGGGCTTTGAGACCCAGTACTTC
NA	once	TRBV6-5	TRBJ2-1	CASSYGAYTEQFF	TGTGCCAGCAGTTACGGGGCTTACACTGAGCAGTTCTTC
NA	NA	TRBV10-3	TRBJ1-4	CAISGGSNEKLFF	TGTGCCATCTCCGGGGGGTCTAATGAAAAACTGTTTTTT
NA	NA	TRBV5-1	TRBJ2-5	CASSLATSQETQYF	TGCGCCAGCAGCTTGGCCACTAGCCAAGAGACCCAGTACTTC
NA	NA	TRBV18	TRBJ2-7	CASSPFDSSYEQYF	TGTGCCAGCTCACCATTCGACAGCTCCTACGAGCAGTACTTC
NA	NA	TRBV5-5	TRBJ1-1	CASSLNSLNTEAFF	TGTGCCAGCAGCTTGAACAGCCTGAACACTGAAGCTTTCTTT
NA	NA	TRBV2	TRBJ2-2	CASSDQVITGELFF	TGTGCCAGCAGTGATCAAGTAATCACCGGGGAGCTGTTTTTT
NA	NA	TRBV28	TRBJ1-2	CASSSPGALYGYTF	TGTGCCAGCAGCTCCCCAGGGGCCCTCTATGGCTACACCTTC
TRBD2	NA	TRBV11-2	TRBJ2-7	CASSLREGLGEQYF	TGTGCCAGCAGCTTACGGGAGGGCCTCGGCGAGCAGTACTTC
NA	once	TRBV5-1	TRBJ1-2	CASSLVTGPNYGYTF	TGCGCCAGCAGCTTGGTAACAGGCCCCAACTATGGCTACACCTTC